This is a list of T cell receptor beta chains from one sample in a study of blood T cell repertoires in COVID-19. Profiled with immunoSEQ multiplex PCR; TCRdb holds only in-frame clones, not every one. The table includes 100,000 or so clones, about 89% detected once. The sequencing sample was made of peripheral blood. The source of these receptors is a man aged 45-65 years with active COVID-19. CDR3s include the opening cysteine and the closing phenylalanine or tryptophan. D genes are given only for firm matches. Where a row states a size, it is once, few, many or the class of an expanded clone; other rows omit it.

v_gene: TRBV7-2; d_gene: TRBD1; j_gene: TRBJ1-1; abundance: NA; CDR3aa: CASSSRSGTGVGDTEAFF; CDR3nt: TGTGCCAGCAGCTCCCGTTCCGGGACAGGGGTCGGGGACACTGAAGCTTTCTTT
v_gene: TRBV2; d_gene: NA; j_gene: TRBJ2-7; abundance: NA; CDR3aa: CASGGFFSEQYF; CDR3nt: TGTGCCAGCGGAGGGTTTTTCTCCGAGCAGTACTTC
v_gene: TRBV7-2; d_gene: NA; j_gene: TRBJ1-6; abundance: NA; CDR3aa: CASSLGQPPLHF; CDR3nt: TGTGCCAGCAGCTTAGGGCAACCACCCCTCCACTTT
v_gene: TRBV19; d_gene: NA; j_gene: TRBJ2-5; abundance: NA; CDR3aa: CASSIENRNLRIGETQYF; CDR3nt: TGTGCCAGTAGTATAGAGAACAGGAATCTAAGAATAGGAGAGACCCAGTACTTC
v_gene: TRBV13; d_gene: TRBD2; j_gene: TRBJ2-1; abundance: once; CDR3aa: CASRLNSGNEQFF; CDR3nt: TGTGCCAGCAGATTAAACAGCGGGAACGAGCAGTTCTTC
v_gene: TRBV6-5; d_gene: TRBD1; j_gene: TRBJ1-5; abundance: NA; CDR3aa: CATRQGHQPQHF; CDR3nt: TGTGCCACTAGACAGGGACATCAGCCCCAGCATTTT
v_gene: TRBV30; d_gene: NA; j_gene: TRBJ1-2; abundance: once; CDR3aa: CAWSGSFNYGYTF; CDR3nt: TGTGCCTGGAGCGGGAGTTTCAACTATGGCTACACCTTC
v_gene: TRBV5-6; d_gene: NA; j_gene: TRBJ2-2; abundance: NA; CDR3aa: CASSSTARGSWTGELFF; CDR3nt: TGTGCCAGCAGCTCGACCGCGAGGGGGAGTTGGACCGGGGAGCTGTTTTTT
v_gene: TRBV5-1; d_gene: TRBD2; j_gene: TRBJ2-3; abundance: once; CDR3aa: CASSFGTSGGSDTQYF; CDR3nt: TGCGCCAGCAGCTTTGGGACTAGCGGGGGGTCAGATACGCAGTATTTT
v_gene: TRBV25-1; d_gene: TRBD1; j_gene: TRBJ2-3; abundance: once; CDR3aa: CASSLTGVTDTQYF; CDR3nt: TGTGCCAGCAGTTTGACAGGGGTCACAGATACGCAGTATTTT
v_gene: TRBV5-1; d_gene: TRBD2; j_gene: TRBJ2-1; abundance: NA; CDR3aa: CASSLGTSGGAYNEQFF; CDR3nt: TGCGCCAGCAGCCTTGGGACTAGCGGGGGGGCATACAATGAGCAGTTCTTC
v_gene: TRBV30; d_gene: NA; j_gene: TRBJ2-2; abundance: NA; CDR3aa: CAWRRGGAGELFF; CDR3nt: TGTGCCTGGAGGCGAGGAGGGGCCGGGGAGCTGTTTTTT
v_gene: TRBV5-5; d_gene: TRBD1; j_gene: TRBJ1-2; abundance: NA; CDR3aa: CASSSGQNPGYGYTF; CDR3nt: TGTGCCAGCAGCTCGGGACAGAACCCAGGCTATGGCTACACCTTC
v_gene: TRBV7-3; d_gene: TRBD2; j_gene: TRBJ2-5; abundance: once; CDR3aa: CASSPMAGGQETQYF; CDR3nt: TGTGCCAGCAGCCCTATGGCGGGGGGCCAGGAGACCCAGTACTTC
v_gene: TRBV2; d_gene: NA; j_gene: TRBJ2-1; abundance: NA; CDR3aa: CASSELANGSNEQFF; CDR3nt: TGTGCCAGCAGTGAATTAGCGAACGGCTCCAATGAGCAGTTCTTC
v_gene: TRBV5-1; d_gene: TRBD1; j_gene: TRBJ2-3; abundance: NA; CDR3aa: CASSSGQVLSTDTQYF; CDR3nt: TGCGCCAGCAGCTCCGGACAGGTCCTTAGCACAGATACGCAGTATTTT